Below, 9 T cell receptor beta chains from the same sample are listed, as sequenced in a study of cytomegalovirus exposure and HLA in healthy donors. PCR employed 60 Vbeta and 13 Jbeta primers. The data were produced by immunoSEQ multiplex PCR, yet TCRdb's version contains in-frame clones alone and is incomplete. The table counts under 150,000 clones; less than 3.5% lies in the top ten. Material: PBMCs. The origin of the receptors is a man aged 40-49 years in good health and CMV-seronegative.

V usage is TRBV6-5 and J usage is TRBJ2-2; D may be TRBD2 (5 bases). The V gene's germline CDR1 is MNHEY and CDR2 SVGAGI. The V end lost 0 bases, the J end lost 5 bases, and 7 bases lay between the germline ends. The CDR3 covers 14 residues. CDR3 in DNA: TGTGCCAGCAGTTACTCGCGAGGGACCGGGGAGCTGTTTTTT. Translation gives CASSYSRGTGELFF.

The genes are TRBV5-5 and TRBJ1-2; tentatively, D is TRBD1 (5 bases). The V end lost 4 bases, the J end lost 8 bases, and 18 bases lay between the germline ends. The germline gives CDR1 SGHKS, CDR2 YYEKEE (reference sequence). CDR3 size: 14 residues. CDR3 nucleotide sequence: TGTGCCAGCAGCCACACGGGGGTATCTATCGGCTACACCTTC. Protein sequence: CASSHTGVSIGYTF. Full variable domain (rest looked up from reference TRBV5-5 and TRBJ1-2): DAGVTQSPTHLIKTRGQQVTLRCSPISGHKSVSWYQQVLGQGPQFIFQYYEKEERGRGNFPDRFSARQFPNYSSELNVNALLLGDSALYLCASSHTGVSIGYTFGSGTRLTVV.

The chain links TRBV27 to TRBJ2-7; TRBD1 aligns across 7 bases. Germline CDR1 MNHEY, CDR2 SMNVEV (reference sequence). V was pared by 0 bases and J by 3 bases, with 5 bases of the junction left unmatched. CDR3 length: 15 amino acids. CDR3 amino acids: CASSLSTGRFYEQYF. Here the CDR3 DNA reads TGTGCCAGCAGTTTATCGACAGGGCGATTCTACGAGCAGTACTTC.

V gene TRBV6-1 combines with J gene TRBJ1-1; unclear D gene. Trimming took 9 bases from V and 1 from J, leaving 15 bases between them. This CDR3 has 14 amino acids. Germline values: CDR1 MNHNS, CDR2 SASEGT. This CDR3 reads CASRARGPNTEAFF. Here the CDR3 DNA reads TGTGCCAGTCGCGCACGTGGGCCGAACACTGAAGCTTTCTTT.

The chain recombines TRBV4-2 with TRBJ1-3; D is unresolved. Germline values: CDR1 LGHNA, CDR2 YNFKEQ. Trimming took off 0 bases at V and 0 bases at J, with 15 bases between the two ends. This CDR3 comprises 18 residues. The CDR3 loop reads CASSQDPGNRGSGNTIYF. CDR3 nucleotides: TGTGCCAGCAGCCAAGATCCCGGGAACCGGGGCTCTGGAAACACCATATATTTT.

V and J are TRBV7-2 and TRBJ1-5, with D tentatively TRBD1 (6 bases). Trimming took 2 bases from V and 7 from J, leaving 12 bases between them. The CDR3 covers 14 residues. CDR1 is SGHTA, CDR2 FQGNSA, per germline. In nucleotides, the CDR3 is TGTGCCAGCAGCTTAAAGGCAGGGGACCAGCCCCAGCATTTT. Amino acid sequence: CASSLKAGDQPQHF.

This rearrangement joins TRBV12-5 to TRBJ1-6, with D perhaps TRBD1 (6 bases). This CDR3 has 19 amino acids. The V end was cut by 1 base, the J end by 3 bases, with 19 bases between. Germline CDR1 and CDR2: LGHNT and FRNRAP. In DNA form, the CDR3 reads TGTGCTAGTGGTTTGGACCTGGACAGCCCATTGGTCTATAATTCACCCCTCCACTTT. Its protein is CASGLDLDSPLVYNSPLHF.

The chain has TRBV9 and TRBJ2-2, with 7 bases that match TRBD1. The CDR3 consists of 15 residues. The germline gives CDR1 SGDLS, CDR2 YYNGEE. J was trimmed by 4 bases and V by 4 bases; bases with no gene match: 7. For the CDR3, the DNA is TGTGCCAGCAGCATCCGGGACAGATCCACCGGGGAGCTGTTTTTT. It specifies CASSIRDRSTGELFF.

Comments on this clone: A read error may produce the germline difference seen at one junction end. The J gene is TRBJ2-1, the V gene TRBV7-2, with D perhaps TRBD2 (5 bases). Germline lookup yields CDR1 SGHTA and CDR2 FQGNSA. There are 12 residues in the CDR3. The CDR3 sequence is CASSLATHEQFF. CDR3 DNA sequence: TGTGCCAGCAGCCTAGCCACACATGAGCAGTTCTTC.